Here is one T cell receptor (beta chain) with its context. Its antigen is still unknown. Its ends do not fully match the called genes, so a read error is possible. The germline gives CDR1 SGHRS, CDR2 YFSETQ. This CDR3 contains 14 residues. PCR involved 60 Vbeta and 13 Jbeta primers. Assay: immunoSEQ multiplex PCR; the TCRdb copy retains only in-frame clones and omits some. The profile shows about 190,000 clones, roughly 87% of them singletons. This sample is drawn from a study of cytomegalovirus exposure and HLA in healthy donors. General study findings and limits: Per published accounts, TCR beta sequences correctly predicted the HLA-A and HLA-B alleles of most subjects. Exclusion applied to some V segments, including TRBV6-2 and TRBV6-3, as they were indistinguishable.

The rearrangement uses TRBV5-1 and TRBJ2-7; D is perhaps TRBD1 (5 bases). The clonotype was recovered from a boy younger than 10 in good health and CMV-seronegative. Material for sequencing was PBMCs. Here the CDR3 reads CASSLGGTPYEQCF. The CDR3 bases are TGCGCCAGCAGCTTGGGGGGCACCCCCTACGAGCAGTGCTTC.